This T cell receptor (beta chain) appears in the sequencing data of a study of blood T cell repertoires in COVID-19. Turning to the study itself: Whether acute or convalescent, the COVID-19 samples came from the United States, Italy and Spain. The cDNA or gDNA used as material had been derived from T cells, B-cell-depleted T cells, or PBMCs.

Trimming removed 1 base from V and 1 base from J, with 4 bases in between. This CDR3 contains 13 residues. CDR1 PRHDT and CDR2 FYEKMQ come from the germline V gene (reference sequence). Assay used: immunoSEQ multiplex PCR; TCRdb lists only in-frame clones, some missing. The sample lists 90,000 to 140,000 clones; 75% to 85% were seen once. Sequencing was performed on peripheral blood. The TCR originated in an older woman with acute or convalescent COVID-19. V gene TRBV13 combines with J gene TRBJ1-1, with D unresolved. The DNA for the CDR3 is TGTGCCAGCAGCTTAGAGCCGAACACTGAAGCTTTCTTT. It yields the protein CASSLEPNTEAFF.